The 13 T cell receptor beta chains presented below share a single source sample, sequenced in a study of T cell repertoires in cytomegalovirus infection. Antigens for these TCRs are unknown. A single record per CDR3 protein comes from TCRdb applying MiXCR to the reads. The data contain 95,000 to 120,000 distinct CDR3 sequences, roughly 31% of them singletons. This material consisted of CD8+ T cells from cultured PBMCs, taken from culture after CMV antigen stimulation. These receptor sequences come from a human donor in good health (CMV status not recorded). Some clones in this sample may be carry-over from other donors' samples.

This clonotype was counted only a few times. The chain joins TRBV29-1 to TRBJ2-7; D may be TRBD1 or TRBD2 (5 bases each). The CDR3 sequence is 12 residues long. The V gene lost 7 bases and the J gene lost 3 bases, with 13 bases spanning the gap. Germline CDR1 reads SQVTM; CDR2 reads ANQGSEA. The CDR3 nucleotides are TGCAGCGCCCGGGACGGGGACTACGAGCAGTACTTC. Protein sequence: CSARDGDYEQYF.

This clonotype has a count of ten or more. The V and J genes are TRBV27 and TRBJ2-1, with TRBD2 identical over 11 bases. Germline V lookup: CDR1 MNHEY, CDR2 SMNVEV (reference sequence). The J segment lost 9 bases and the V segment lost 3 bases, leaving 13 bases of the junction unmatched. The length of the CDR3 is 17 residues. The CDR3 coding sequence is TGTGCCAGCAGTTTCCTCACTAGCGGGGGAGCGAGGGGTGAGCAGTTCTTC. This encodes CASSFLTSGGARGEQFF.

The V gene is TRBV6-5, the J gene TRBJ1-4; D is undetermined. Germline loops: CDR1 MNHEY, CDR2 SVGAGI. The CDR3 extends over 16 amino acids. The V and J ends lost 5 bases and 6 bases respectively, with 19 bases between them. CDR3 in amino acids: CASSVEARGSDEKLFF. CDR3 coding DNA: TGTGCCAGCAGTGTAGAGGCCCGGGGATCGGATGAAAAACTGTTTTTT.

This clonotype was seen a handful of times. This chain uses TRBV15 with TRBJ1-2; no reliable D call. This CDR3 has 15 residues. V lost 0 bases and J 2 bases, leaving 10 bases between the germline ends. Germline assignment: CDR1 LNHNV and CDR2 YYDKDF (reference sequence). For the CDR3, the DNA is TGTGCCACCAGCAGAGATCGTCAGTTCAACTATGGCTACACCTTC. This codes for CATSRDRQFNYGYTF.

This clonotype was detected only a few times. V is TRBV2 and J is TRBJ2-7; 7 nucleotides match TRBD1. J was trimmed by 3 bases and V by 7 bases; bases with no gene match: 6. There are 13 residues in the CDR3. CDR1 is SNHLY, CDR2 FYNNEI, per germline. The CDR3 region has the DNA TGTGCCAGCAATATGGGACAGATCTACGAGCAGTACTTC. Its protein product is CASNMGQIYEQYF.

The rearrangement joins TRBV6-1 to TRBJ2-7, with 8 positions matching TRBD2. Germline CDR1 reads MNHNS; CDR2 reads SASEGT. This CDR3 is 15 amino acids long. J was trimmed by 4 bases and V by 7 bases; bases with no gene match: 12. CDR3 nucleotides: TGTGCCAGCACCCCCTTAGCGGGAAGTATATACGAGCAGTACTTC. The encoded protein is CASTPLAGSIYEQYF.

This chain links TRBV19 with TRBJ1-1; TRBD1 matches at 9 bases. Germline assignment: CDR1 LNHDA and CDR2 SQIVND (reference sequence). V gave up 2 bases and J gave up 3 bases; unmatched junction bases: 4. The CDR3 sequence is 15 residues long. The CDR3 DNA reads TGTGCCAGTAGTATAACAGGGGGCTTGTACACTGAAGCTTTCTTT. This codes for CASSITGGLYTEAFF.

This sequence joins TRBV6-1 and TRBJ1-1; the match to TRBD1 covers 9 bases. In germline, CDR1 is MNHNS, CDR2 SASEGT. The CDR3 is 17 amino acids. Trimming at V came to 8 bases and at J to 3 bases, leaving 16 bases not matched to a gene. The CDR3 here is CASWDGETGTGYTEAFF. CDR3 DNA sequence: TGTGCCAGCTGGGATGGAGAAACCGGGACAGGGTACACTGAAGCTTTCTTT.

V usage is TRBV15 and J usage is TRBJ1-5, with D possibly being TRBD1 (6 bases). The CDR3 has 16 amino acids. The V end lost 3 bases, the J end lost 4 bases, and 16 bases lay between the germline ends. Germline CDR1 is LNHNV and CDR2 is YYDKDF (reference sequence). CDR3 residues: CATSSYYRDPNQPQHF. The CDR3 DNA follows: TGTGCCACCAGCAGCTACTACAGGGATCCGAATCAGCCCCAGCATTTT.

The chain joins TRBV7-2 to TRBJ2-4; a possible D gene is TRBD1 (6 bases). Germline CDR1 reads SGHTA; CDR2 reads FQGNSA. The V and J ends lost 6 bases and 6 bases respectively, with 15 bases between them. This CDR3 has 14 amino acids. CDR3 sequence: CASRELTGGNIQYF. DNA of the CDR3: TGTGCCAGCAGGGAATTGACAGGAGGAAACATTCAGTACTTC. Using reference TRBV7-2 and TRBJ2-4 for the parts outside the CDR3, the full variable domain is GAGVSQSPSNKVTEKGKDVELRCDPISGHTALYWYRQSLGQGLEFLIYFQGNSAPDKSGLPSDRFSAERTGGSVSTLTIQRTQQEDSAVYLCASRELTGGNIQYFGAGTRLSVL.

V and J are TRBV25-1 and TRBJ2-5; maybe TRBD1 (5 bases). This CDR3 has 16 amino acids. Germline CDR1 reads MGHDK; CDR2 reads SYGVNS. Between the trimmed V and J ends, which lost 1 base and 3 bases, there was a span of 15 bases. The CDR3 DNA follows: TGTGCCAGCAGTGAATTCGGTACAGGAAATGAAGAGACCCAGTACTTC. It is translated as CASSEFGTGNEETQYF.

The gene calls are TRBV9 and TRBJ2-1, with TRBD2 matching 7 bases. The germline CDR1 and CDR2 sequences are SGDLS and YYNGEE. V dropped 4 bases and J dropped 0; count of bases not matched to a gene: 4. The CDR3 totals 15 residues. The chain's CDR3 is CASSPSGSSYNEQFF. The DNA for the CDR3 is TGTGCCAGCAGCCCTAGCGGTAGCTCCTACAATGAGCAGTTCTTC.

The V call is TRBV4-1, the J call TRBJ2-1; 7 bases agree with TRBD2. After removal of 0 bases from V and 6 bases from J, the junction contained 14 bases not matched to a gene. The germline V gene has CDR1 MGHRA and CDR2 YSYEKL. The CDR3 is 18 amino acids. CDR3 in amino acids: CASSQDLIWGGVLNEQFF. The CDR3 coding sequence is TGCGCCAGCAGCCAAGATCTAATATGGGGGGGTGTTCTCAATGAGCAGTTCTTC.